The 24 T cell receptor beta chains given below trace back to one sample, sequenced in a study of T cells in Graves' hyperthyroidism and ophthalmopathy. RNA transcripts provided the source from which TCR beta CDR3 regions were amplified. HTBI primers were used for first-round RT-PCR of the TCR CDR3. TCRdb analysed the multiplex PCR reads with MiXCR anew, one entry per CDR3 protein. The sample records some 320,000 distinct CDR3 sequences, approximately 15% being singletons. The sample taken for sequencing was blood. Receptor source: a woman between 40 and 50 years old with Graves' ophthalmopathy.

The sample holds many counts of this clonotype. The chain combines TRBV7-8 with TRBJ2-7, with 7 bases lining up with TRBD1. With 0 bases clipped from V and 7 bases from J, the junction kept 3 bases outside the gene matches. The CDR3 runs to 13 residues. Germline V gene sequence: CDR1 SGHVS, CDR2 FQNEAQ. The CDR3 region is CASSLARGHEQYF. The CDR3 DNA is TGTGCCAGCAGCTTAGCGAGGGGGCATGAGCAGTACTTC. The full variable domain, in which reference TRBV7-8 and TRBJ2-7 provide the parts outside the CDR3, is GAGVSQSPRYKVAKRGQDVALRCDPISGHVSLFWYQQALGQGPEFLTYFQNEAQLDKSGLPSDRFFAERPEGSVSTLKIQRTQQEDSAVYLCASSLARGHEQYFGPGTRLTVT.

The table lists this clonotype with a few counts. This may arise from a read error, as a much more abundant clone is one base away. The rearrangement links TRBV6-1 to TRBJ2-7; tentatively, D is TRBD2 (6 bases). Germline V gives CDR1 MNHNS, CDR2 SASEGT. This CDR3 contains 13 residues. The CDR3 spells CAGSPTRISEQYF. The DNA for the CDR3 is TGTGCCGGCAGTCCGACTAGAATAAGCGAGCAGTACTTC.

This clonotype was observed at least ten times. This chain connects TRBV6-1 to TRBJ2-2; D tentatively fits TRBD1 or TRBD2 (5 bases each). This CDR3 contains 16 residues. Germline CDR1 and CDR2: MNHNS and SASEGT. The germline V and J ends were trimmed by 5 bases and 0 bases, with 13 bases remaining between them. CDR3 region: CASSYAGRANTGELFF. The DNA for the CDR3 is TGTGCCAGCAGTTATGCGGGCAGGGCGAACACCGGGGAGCTGTTTTTT.

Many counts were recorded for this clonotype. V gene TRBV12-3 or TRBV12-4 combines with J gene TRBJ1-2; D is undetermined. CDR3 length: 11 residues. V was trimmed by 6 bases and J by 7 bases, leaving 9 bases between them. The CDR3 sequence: CASSSVGGYTF. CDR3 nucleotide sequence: TGTGCCAGCAGCTCAGTGGGTGGCTACACCTTC.

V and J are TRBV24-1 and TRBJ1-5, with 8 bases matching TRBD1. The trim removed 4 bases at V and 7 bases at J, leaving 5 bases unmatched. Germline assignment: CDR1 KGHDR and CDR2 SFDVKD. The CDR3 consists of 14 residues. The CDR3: CATSEQGDAQPQHF. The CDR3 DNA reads TGTGCCACCAGTGAACAGGGGGATGCCCAGCCCCAGCATTTT.

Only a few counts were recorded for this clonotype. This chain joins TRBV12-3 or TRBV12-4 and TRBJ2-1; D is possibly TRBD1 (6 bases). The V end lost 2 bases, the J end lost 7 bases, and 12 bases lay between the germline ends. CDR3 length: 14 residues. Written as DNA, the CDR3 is TGTGCCAGCAGTTTAAGCCAGGGGTCTAATGAGCAGTTCTTC. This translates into CASSLSQGSNEQFF.

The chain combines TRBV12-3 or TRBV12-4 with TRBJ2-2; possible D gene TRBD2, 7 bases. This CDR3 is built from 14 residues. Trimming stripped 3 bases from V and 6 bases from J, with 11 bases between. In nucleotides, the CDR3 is TGTGCCAGCAGTTTTGGGGGGGCGGCCGGGGAGCTGTTTTTT. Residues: CASSFGGAAGELFF.

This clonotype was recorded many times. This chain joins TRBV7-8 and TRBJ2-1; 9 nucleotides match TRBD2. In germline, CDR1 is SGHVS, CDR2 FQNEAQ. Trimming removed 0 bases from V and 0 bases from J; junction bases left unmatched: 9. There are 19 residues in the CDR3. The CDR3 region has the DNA TGTGCCAGCAGCTTAGCGATGGCGGGAGGGCTTACCTCCTACAATGAGCAGTTCTTC. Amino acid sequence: CASSLAMAGGLTSYNEQFF. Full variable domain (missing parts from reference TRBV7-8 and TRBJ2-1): GAGVSQSPRYKVAKRGQDVALRCDPISGHVSLFWYQQALGQGPEFLTYFQNEAQLDKSGLPSDRFFAERPEGSVSTLKIQRTQQEDSAVYLCASSLAMAGGLTSYNEQFFGPGTRLTVL.

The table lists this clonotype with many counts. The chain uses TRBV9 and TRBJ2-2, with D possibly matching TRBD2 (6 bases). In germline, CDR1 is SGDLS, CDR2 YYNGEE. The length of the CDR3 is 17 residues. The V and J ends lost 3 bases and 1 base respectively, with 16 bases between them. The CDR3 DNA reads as TGTGCCAGCAGCGCCCCTATGGGAGGACTGAACACCGGGGAGCTGTTTTTT. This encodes CASSAPMGGLNTGELFF.

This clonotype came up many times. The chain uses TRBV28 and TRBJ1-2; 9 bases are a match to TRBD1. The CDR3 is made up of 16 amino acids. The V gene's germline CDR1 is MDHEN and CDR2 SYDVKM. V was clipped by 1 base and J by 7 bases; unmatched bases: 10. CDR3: CASSLFNSGQGRGYTF. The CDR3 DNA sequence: TGTGCCAGCAGTTTATTCAATTCGGGACAGGGACGTGGCTACACCTTC.

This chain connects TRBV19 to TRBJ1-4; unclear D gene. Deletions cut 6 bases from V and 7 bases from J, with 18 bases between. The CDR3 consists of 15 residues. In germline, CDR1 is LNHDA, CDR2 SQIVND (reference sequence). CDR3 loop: CASRTGGPSREKLFF. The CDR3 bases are TGTGCCAGTAGAACTGGCGGCCCTTCGCGTGAAAAACTGTTTTTT.

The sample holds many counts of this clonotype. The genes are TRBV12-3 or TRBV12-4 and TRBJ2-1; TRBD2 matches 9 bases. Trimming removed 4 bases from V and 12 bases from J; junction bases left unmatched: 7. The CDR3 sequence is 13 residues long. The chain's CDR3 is CASSSGLAMVQFF. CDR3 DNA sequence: TGTGCCAGCAGTTCGGGACTAGCAATGGTGCAGTTCTTC.

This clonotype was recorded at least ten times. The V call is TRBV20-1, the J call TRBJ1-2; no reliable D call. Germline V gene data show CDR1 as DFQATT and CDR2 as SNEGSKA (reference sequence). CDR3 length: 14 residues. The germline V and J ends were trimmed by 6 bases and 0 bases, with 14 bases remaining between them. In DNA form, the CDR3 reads TGCAGTGCAAACTACCGAGATGCTAACTATGGCTACACCTTC. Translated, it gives CSANYRDANYGYTF.

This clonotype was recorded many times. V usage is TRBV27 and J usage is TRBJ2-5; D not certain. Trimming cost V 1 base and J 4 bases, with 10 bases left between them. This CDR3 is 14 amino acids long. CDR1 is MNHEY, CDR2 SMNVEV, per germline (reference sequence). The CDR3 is CASSLYVGLETQYF. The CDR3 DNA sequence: TGTGCCAGCAGTTTATACGTAGGGCTAGAGACCCAGTACTTC.

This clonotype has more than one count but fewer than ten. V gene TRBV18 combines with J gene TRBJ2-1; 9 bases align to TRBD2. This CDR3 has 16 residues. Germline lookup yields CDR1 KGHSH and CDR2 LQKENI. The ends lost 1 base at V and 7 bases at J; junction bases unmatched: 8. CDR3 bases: TGTGCCAGCTCACCACTCCTTGCGGGGGGGCAGAATGAGCAGTTCTTC. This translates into CASSPLLAGGQNEQFF.

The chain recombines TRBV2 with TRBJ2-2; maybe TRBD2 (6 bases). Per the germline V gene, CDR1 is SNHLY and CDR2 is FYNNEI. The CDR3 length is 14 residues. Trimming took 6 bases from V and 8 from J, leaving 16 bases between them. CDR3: CASRGTVRGGELFF. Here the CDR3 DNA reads TGTGCCAGCAGGGGGACCGTGCGGGGAGGGGAGCTGTTTTTT. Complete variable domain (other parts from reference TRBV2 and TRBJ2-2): EPEVTQTPSHQVTQMGQEVILRCVPISNHLYFYWYRQILGQKVEFLVSFYNNEISEKSEIFDDQFSVERPDGSNFTLKIRSTKLEDSAMYFCASRGTVRGGELFFGEGSRLTVL.

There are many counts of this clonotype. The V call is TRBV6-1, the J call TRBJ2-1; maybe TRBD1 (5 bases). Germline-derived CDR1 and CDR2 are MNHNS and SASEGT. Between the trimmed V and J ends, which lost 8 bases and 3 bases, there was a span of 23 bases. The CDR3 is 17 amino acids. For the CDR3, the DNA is TGTGCCAGCGACGACAGTACTCAACGACTCTTCTACAATGAGCAGTTCTTC. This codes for CASDDSTQRLFYNEQFF.

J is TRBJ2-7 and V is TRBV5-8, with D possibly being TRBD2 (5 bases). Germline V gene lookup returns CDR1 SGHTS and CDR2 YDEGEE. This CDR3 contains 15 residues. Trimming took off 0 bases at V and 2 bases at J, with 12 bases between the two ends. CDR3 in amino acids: CASSLVPGGPYEQYF. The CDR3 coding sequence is TGTGCCAGCAGCTTGGTCCCAGGAGGCCCCTACGAGCAGTACTTC.

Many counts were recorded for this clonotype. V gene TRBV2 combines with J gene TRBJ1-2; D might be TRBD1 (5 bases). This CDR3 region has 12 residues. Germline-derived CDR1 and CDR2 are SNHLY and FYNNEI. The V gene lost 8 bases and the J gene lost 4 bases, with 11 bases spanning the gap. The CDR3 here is CASPGASYGYTF. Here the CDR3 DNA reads TGTGCCAGCCCCGGGGCTAGCTATGGCTACACCTTC.

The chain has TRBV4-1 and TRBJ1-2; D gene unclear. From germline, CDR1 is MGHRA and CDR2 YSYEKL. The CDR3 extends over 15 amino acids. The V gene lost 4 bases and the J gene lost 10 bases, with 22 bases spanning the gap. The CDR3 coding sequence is TGCGCCAGCAGCCTAGCGGACCGGGGAACTTCTGCCTACACCTTC. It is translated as CASSLADRGTSAYTF.

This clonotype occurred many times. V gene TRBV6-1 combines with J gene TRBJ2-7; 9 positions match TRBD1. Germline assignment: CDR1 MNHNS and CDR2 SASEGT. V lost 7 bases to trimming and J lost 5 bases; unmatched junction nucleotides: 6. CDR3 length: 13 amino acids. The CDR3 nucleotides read TGTGCCAGCATTAGAGGGACAGGGAACGAGCAGTACTTC. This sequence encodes CASIRGTGNEQYF.

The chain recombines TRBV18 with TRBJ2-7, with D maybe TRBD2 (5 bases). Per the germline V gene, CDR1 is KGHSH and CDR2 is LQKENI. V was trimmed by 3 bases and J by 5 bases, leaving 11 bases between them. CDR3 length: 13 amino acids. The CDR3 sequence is CASSPPTRDEQYF. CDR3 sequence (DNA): TGTGCCAGCTCACCCCCCACGCGGGACGAGCAGTACTTC. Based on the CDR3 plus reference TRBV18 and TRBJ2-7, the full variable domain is NAGVMQNPRHLVRRRGQEARLRCSPMKGHSHVYWYRQLPEEGLKFMVYLQKENIIDESGMPKERFSAEFPKEGPSILRIQQVVRGDSAAYFCASSPPTRDEQYFGPGTRLTVT.

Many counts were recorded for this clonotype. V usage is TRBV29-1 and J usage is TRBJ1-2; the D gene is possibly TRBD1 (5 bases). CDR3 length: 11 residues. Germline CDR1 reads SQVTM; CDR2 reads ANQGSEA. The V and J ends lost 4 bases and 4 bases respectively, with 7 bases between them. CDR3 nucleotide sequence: TGCAGCGTTGGACAGCGCTATGGCTACACCTTC. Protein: CSVGQRYGYTF.

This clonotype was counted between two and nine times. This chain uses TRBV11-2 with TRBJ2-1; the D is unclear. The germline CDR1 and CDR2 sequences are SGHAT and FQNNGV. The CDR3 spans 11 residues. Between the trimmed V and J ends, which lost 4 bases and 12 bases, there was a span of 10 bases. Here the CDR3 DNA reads TGTGCCAGCAGCTCAGGCTGGTTGCAGTTCTTC. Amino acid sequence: CASSSGWLQFF.